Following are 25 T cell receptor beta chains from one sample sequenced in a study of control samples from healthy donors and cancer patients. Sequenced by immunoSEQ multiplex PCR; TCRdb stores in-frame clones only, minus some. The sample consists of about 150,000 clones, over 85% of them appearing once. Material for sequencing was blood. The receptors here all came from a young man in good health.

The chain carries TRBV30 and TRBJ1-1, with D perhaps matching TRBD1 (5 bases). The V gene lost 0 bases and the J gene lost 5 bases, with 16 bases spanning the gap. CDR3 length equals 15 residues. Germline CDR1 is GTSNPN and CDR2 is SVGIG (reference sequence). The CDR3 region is CAWSVMGGVWTEAFF. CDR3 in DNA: TGTGCCTGGAGTGTAATGGGGGGAGTATGGACTGAAGCTTTCTTT.

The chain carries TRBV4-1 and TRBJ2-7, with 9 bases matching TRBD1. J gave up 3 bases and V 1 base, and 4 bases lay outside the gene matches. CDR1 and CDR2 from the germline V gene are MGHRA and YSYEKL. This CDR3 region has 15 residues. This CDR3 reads CASSQGDRVGYEQYF. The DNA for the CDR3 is TGCGCCAGCAGCCAAGGGGACAGGGTTGGCTACGAGCAGTACTTC.

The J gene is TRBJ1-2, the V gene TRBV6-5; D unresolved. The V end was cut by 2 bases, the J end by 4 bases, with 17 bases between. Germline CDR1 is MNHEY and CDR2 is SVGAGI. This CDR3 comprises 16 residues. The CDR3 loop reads CASSYRVGGLVYGYTF. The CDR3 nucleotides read TGTGCCAGCAGTTACCGGGTTGGTGGTCTAGTCTATGGCTACACCTTC.

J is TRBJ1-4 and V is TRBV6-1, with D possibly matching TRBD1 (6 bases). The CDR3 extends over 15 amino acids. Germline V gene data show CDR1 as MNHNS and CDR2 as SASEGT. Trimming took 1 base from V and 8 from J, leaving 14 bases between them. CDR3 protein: CASSEEGWTAEKLFF. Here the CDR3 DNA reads TGTGCCAGCAGTGAAGAGGGGTGGACAGCGGAAAAACTGTTTTTT.

This CDR3 is CASSLGYSYEQYF. Written as DNA, the CDR3 is TGTGCCAGCAGCTTAGGCTACTCCTACGAGCAGTACTTC. The chain couples TRBV5-6 to TRBJ2-7; D gene ambiguous. The germline V and J ends were trimmed by 2 bases and 0 bases, with 6 bases remaining between them. CDR3 length: 13 residues. Per germline, CDR1 SGHDT and CDR2 YYEEEE.

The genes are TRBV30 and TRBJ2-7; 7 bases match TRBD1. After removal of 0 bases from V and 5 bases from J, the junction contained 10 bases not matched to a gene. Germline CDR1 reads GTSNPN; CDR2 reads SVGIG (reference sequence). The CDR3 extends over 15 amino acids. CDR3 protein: CAWSVKLGQGDEQYF. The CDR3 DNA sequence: TGTGCCTGGAGTGTAAAGTTAGGTCAGGGGGACGAGCAGTACTTC.

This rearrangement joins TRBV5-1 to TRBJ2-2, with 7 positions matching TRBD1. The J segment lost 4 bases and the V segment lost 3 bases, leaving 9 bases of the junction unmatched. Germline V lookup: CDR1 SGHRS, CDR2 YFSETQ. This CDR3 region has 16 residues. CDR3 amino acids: CASSSRTGSGTGELFF. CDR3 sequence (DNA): TGCGCCAGCAGCTCCCGGACAGGAAGTGGCACCGGGGAGCTGTTTTTT.

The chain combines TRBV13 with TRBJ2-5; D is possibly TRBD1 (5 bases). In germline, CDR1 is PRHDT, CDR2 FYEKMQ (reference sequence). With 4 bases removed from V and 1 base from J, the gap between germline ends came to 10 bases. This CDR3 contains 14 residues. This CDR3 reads CASSYSGFQETQYF. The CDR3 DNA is TGTGCCAGCAGCTACTCAGGGTTCCAAGAGACCCAGTACTTC.

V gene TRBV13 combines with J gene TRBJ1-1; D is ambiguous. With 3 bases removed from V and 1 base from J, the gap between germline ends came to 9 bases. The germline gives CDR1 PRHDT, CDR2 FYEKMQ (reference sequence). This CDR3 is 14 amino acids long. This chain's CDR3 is CASSFPTGNTEAFF. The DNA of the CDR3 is TGTGCCAGCAGCTTTCCGACCGGGAACACTGAAGCTTTCTTT.

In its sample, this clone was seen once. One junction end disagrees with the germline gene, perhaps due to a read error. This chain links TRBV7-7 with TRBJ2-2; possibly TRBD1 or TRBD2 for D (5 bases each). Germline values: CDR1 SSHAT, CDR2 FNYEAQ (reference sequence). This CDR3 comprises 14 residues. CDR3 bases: TGTGCTAGCAGCTTTGGGGGAATGAGCGGGGAGCTGTTTTTT. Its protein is CASSFGGMSGELFF.

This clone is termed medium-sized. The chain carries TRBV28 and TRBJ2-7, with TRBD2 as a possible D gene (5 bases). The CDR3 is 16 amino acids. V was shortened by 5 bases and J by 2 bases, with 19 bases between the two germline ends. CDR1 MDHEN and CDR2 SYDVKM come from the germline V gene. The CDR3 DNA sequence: TGTGCCAGCAGTCTAATCCTTGGGAGCGGAACCTACGAGCAGTACTTC. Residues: CASSLILGSGTYEQYF.

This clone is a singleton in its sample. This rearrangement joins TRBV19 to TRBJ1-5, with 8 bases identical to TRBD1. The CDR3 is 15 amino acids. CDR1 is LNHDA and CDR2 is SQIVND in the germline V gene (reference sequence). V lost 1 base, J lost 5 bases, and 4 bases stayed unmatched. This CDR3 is CASSIVTGADQPQHF. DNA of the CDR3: TGTGCCAGTAGTATAGTGACAGGGGCCGATCAGCCCCAGCATTTT.

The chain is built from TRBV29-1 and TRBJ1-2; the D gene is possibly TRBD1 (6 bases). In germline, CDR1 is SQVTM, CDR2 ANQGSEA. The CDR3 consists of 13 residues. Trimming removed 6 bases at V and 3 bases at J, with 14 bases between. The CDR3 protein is CSVGGGADYGYTF. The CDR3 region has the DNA TGCAGCGTCGGCGGGGGGGCGGACTATGGCTACACCTTC. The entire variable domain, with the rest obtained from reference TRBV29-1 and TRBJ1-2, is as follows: SAVISQKPSRDICQRGTSLTIQCQVDSQVTMMFWYRQQPGQSLTLIATANQGSEATYESGFVIDKFPISRPNLTFSTLTVSNMSPEDSSIYLCSVGGGADYGYTFGSGTRLTVV.

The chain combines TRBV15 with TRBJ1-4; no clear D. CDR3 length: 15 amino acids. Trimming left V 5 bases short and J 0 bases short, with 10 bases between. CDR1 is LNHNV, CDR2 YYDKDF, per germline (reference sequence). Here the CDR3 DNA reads TGTGCCACCAGCGAGGGCCGTACAACTAATGAAAAACTGTTTTTT. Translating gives CATSEGRTTNEKLFF.

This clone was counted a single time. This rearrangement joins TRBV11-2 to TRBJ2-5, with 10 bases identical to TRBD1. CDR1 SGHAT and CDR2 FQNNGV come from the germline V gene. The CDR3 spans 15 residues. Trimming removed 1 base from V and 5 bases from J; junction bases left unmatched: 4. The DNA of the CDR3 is TGTGCCAGCAGCTTAGGACAGGGGGCTCACGAGACCCAGTACTTC. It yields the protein CASSLGQGAHETQYF.

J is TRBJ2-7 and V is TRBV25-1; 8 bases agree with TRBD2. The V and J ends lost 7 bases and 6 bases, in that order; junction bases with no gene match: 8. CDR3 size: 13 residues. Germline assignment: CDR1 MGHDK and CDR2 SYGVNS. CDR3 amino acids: CASIPPGGSEQYF. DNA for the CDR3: TGTGCCAGCATCCCCCCGGGGGGGAGCGAGCAGTACTTC.

CDR3 in amino acids: CASSLVRGPNTEAFF. The CDR3 coding sequence is TGTGCCAGCAGCTTAGTTCGGGGCCCGAACACTGAAGCTTTCTTT. The chain uses TRBV11-2 and TRBJ1-1; weak D call: TRBD1 (5 bases). The CDR3 has 15 amino acids. CDR1 and CDR2 from the germline V gene are SGHAT and FQNNGV. V lost 1 base, J lost 1 base, and 10 bases lay in between.

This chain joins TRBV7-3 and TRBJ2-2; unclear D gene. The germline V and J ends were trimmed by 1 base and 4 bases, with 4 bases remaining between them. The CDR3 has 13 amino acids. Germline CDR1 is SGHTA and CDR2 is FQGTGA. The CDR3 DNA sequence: TGTGCCAGCAGCTTAAGCCTCACCGGGGAGCTGTTTTTT. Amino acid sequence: CASSLSLTGELFF.

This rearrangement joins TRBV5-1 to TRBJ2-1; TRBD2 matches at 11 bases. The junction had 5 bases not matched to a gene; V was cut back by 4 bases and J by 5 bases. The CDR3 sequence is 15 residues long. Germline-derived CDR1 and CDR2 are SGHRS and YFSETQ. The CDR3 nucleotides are TGCGCCAGCAGCCACGGGACTAGCGGAAACAATGAGCAGTTCTTC. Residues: CASSHGTSGNNEQFF.

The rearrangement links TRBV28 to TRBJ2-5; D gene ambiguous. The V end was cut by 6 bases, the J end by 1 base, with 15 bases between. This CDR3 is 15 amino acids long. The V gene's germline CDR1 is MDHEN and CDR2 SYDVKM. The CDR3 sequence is CASRRLTSSQETQYF. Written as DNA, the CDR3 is TGTGCCAGCAGACGATTGACGTCGAGCCAAGAGACCCAGTACTTC.

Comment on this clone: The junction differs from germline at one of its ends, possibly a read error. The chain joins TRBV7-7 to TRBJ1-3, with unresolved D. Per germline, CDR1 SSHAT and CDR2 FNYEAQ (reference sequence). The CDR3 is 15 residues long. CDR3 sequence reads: CASSPDGISGNTIYF. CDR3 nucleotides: TGTGCTAGCAGCCCGGACGGAATCTCTGGAAACACCATATATTTT.

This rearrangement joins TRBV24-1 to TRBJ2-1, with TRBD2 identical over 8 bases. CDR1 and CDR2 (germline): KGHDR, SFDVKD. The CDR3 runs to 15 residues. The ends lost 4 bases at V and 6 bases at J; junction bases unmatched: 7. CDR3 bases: TGTGCCACCAGTGAAGTAAGCGGGAGCACCAATGAGCAGTTCTTC. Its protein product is CATSEVSGSTNEQFF.

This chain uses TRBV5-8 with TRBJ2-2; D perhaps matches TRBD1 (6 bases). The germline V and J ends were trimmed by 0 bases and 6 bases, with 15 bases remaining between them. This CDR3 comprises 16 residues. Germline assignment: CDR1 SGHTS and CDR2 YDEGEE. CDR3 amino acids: CASSLGTGTGPGELFF. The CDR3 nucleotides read TGTGCCAGCAGCTTGGGTACCGGTACAGGGCCCGGGGAGCTGTTTTTT.

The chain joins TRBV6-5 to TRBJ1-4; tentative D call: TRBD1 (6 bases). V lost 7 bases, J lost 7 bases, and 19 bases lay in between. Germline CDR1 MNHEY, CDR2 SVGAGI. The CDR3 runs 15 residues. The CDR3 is CASMAQGRGGEKLFF. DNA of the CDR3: TGTGCCAGCATGGCTCAAGGCAGGGGCGGTGAAAAACTGTTTTTT.

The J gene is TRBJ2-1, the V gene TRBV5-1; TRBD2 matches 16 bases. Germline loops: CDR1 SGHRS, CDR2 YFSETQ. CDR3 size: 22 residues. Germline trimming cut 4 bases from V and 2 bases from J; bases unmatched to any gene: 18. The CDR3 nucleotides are TGCGCCAGCAGCCCCAGGGGACTAGCGGGGGGGCGATCGTCCTGGGCCTACAATGAGCAGTTCTTC. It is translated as CASSPRGLAGGRSSWAYNEQFF.